These T cell receptor beta chains were read from a single sample in a study of cytomegalovirus exposure and HLA in healthy donors. Profiled with immunoSEQ multiplex PCR; TCRdb holds only in-frame clones, not every one. The data hold roughly 190,000 clones, with around 86% observed a single time. What was sequenced was PBMCs. The source of these receptors is a woman aged 18 to 35 in good health and CMV-seronegative. Both conserved end residues are part of each CDR3. The D gene is left open where the match is weak. Expanded clones are given a class, and other clones once, few, many or no size at all.

j_call: TRBJ1-2
clone_size: .
d_call: .
v_call: TRBV5-4
cdr3_nt: TGTGCCAGCAGCTTGGGACTCGAAGAATTGGTTAACGGCTACACCTTC
cdr3_aa: CASSLGLEELVNGYTF

j_call: TRBJ2-7
clone_size: .
d_call: TRBD1
v_call: TRBV10-3
cdr3_nt: TGTGCCATCAGTGAGCACAGGGGTCCGCTCTCCTACGAGCAGTACTTC
cdr3_aa: CAISEHRGPLSYEQYF

j_call: TRBJ1-2
clone_size: .
d_call: .
v_call: TRBV6-1
cdr3_nt: TGTGCCAGCAGTGAATACAGACAGGCAGGGAACTATGGCTACACCTTC
cdr3_aa: CASSEYRQAGNYGYTF

j_call: TRBJ2-7
clone_size: once
d_call: .
v_call: TRBV5-5
cdr3_nt: TGTGCCAGCAGCCTCCTACAGGAGAACTCCTACGAGCAGTACTTC
cdr3_aa: CASSLLQENSYEQYF

j_call: TRBJ2-7
clone_size: once
d_call: TRBD1
v_call: TRBV11-2
cdr3_nt: TGTGCCAGCATGGGGACGGGAGGACAGGGGTCCTTGAGGGAGCAGTACTTC
cdr3_aa: CASMGTGGQGSLREQYF

j_call: TRBJ1-2
clone_size: .
d_call: TRBD1
v_call: TRBV7-3
cdr3_nt: TGTGCCAGCAGCCCTACCGGGACAGGGGTTCGTGGCTACACCTTC
cdr3_aa: CASSPTGTGVRGYTF

j_call: TRBJ2-1
clone_size: .
d_call: .
v_call: TRBV7-6
cdr3_nt: TGTGCCAGCAGCTACGTGGGACTCCCTTATAATGAGCAGTTCTTC
cdr3_aa: CASSYVGLPYNEQFF

j_call: TRBJ2-5
clone_size: .
d_call: TRBD2
v_call: TRBV9
cdr3_nt: TGTGCCAGCAGCGTAGGACCCACCGGGCGCGGACTAGCAGGTGAAGAGACCCAGTACTTC
cdr3_aa: CASSVGPTGRGLAGEETQYF

j_call: TRBJ1-6
clone_size: .
d_call: .
v_call: TRBV10-3
cdr3_nt: TGTGCCATCAGTGAAGGCGGAGTCACAAATAATTCACCCCTCCACTTT
cdr3_aa: CAISEGGVTNNSPLHF

j_call: TRBJ2-7
clone_size: .
d_call: TRBD1
v_call: TRBV6-6
cdr3_nt: TGTGCCAGCAGTTACTCTGACAGGGGGCTCGAGCAGTACTTC
cdr3_aa: CASSYSDRGLEQYF

j_call: TRBJ1-1
clone_size: few
d_call: .
v_call: TRBV15
cdr3_nt: TGTGCCACCAGCAGAGATCGATGGAGTGAAGCTTTCTTT
cdr3_aa: CATSRDRWSEAFF

j_call: TRBJ2-1
clone_size: .
d_call: TRBD2
v_call: TRBV2
cdr3_nt: TGTGCCAGCGCATTTATCGGCGGGAGATACCTTTCCTCCTACAATGAGCAGTTCTTC
cdr3_aa: CASAFIGGRYLSSYNEQFF

j_call: TRBJ2-4
clone_size: .
d_call: TRBD2
v_call: TRBV7-6
cdr3_nt: TGTGCCAGCAGCACCCCTAGCGGGAGCTCGGGCAAAAACATTCAGTACTTC
cdr3_aa: CASSTPSGSSGKNIQYF

j_call: TRBJ2-3
clone_size: many
d_call: .
v_call: TRBV6-4
cdr3_nt: TGTGCCAGCAGTGACTCGACTACAGATACGCAGTATTTT
cdr3_aa: CASSDSTTDTQYF

j_call: TRBJ1-5
clone_size: .
d_call: .
v_call: TRBV12-1
cdr3_nt: TGTGCCAGCAGCTTATCCCGGACAGGCAATCAGCCCCAGCATTTT
cdr3_aa: CASSLSRTGNQPQHF

j_call: TRBJ2-7
clone_size: .
d_call: .
v_call: TRBV5-8
cdr3_nt: TGTGCCAGCGGAGAGCCACATTGGGCCTACGAGCAGTACTTC
cdr3_aa: CASGEPHWAYEQYF

j_call: TRBJ1-2
clone_size: .
d_call: .
v_call: TRBV29-1
cdr3_nt: TGCAGCGGCAGGGCAGGCTATGGCTACACCTTC
cdr3_aa: CSGRAGYGYTF

j_call: TRBJ1-2
clone_size: .
d_call: TRBD1
v_call: TRBV29-1
cdr3_nt: TGCAGCGTTCAGACAGGGAAGGGCTACACCTTC
cdr3_aa: CSVQTGKGYTF

j_call: TRBJ2-1
clone_size: .
d_call: TRBD2
v_call: TRBV2
cdr3_nt: TGTGCCAGCAGCGCCGAGGGACTAGCGGGATATGAGCAGTTCTTC
cdr3_aa: CASSAEGLAGYEQFF

j_call: TRBJ1-2
clone_size: .
d_call: .
v_call: TRBV5-1
cdr3_nt: TGCGCCAGCACAGATTACGCGGATGGCTACACCTTC
cdr3_aa: CASTDYADGYTF

j_call: TRBJ1-2
clone_size: .
d_call: .
v_call: TRBV6-5
cdr3_nt: TGTGCCAGCAGTTACTCAATGGCAGGGCAAGGCTACACCTTC
cdr3_aa: CASSYSMAGQGYTF

j_call: TRBJ2-6
clone_size: .
d_call: .
v_call: TRBV5-4
cdr3_nt: TGTGCCAGCAGCTTGGCCAGGGCCAACGTCCTGACTTTC
cdr3_aa: CASSLARANVLTF

j_call: TRBJ2-1
clone_size: .
d_call: TRBD2
v_call: TRBV7-9
cdr3_nt: TGTGCCAGCAGCTCCAATCGGGGGGGCGACAATGAGCAGTTCTTC
cdr3_aa: CASSSNRGGDNEQFF

j_call: TRBJ1-5
clone_size: .
d_call: .
v_call: TRBV5-1
cdr3_nt: TGCGCCAGCAGCTTGAGTCCCGGGGAGGGCAATCAGCCCCAGCATTTT
cdr3_aa: CASSLSPGEGNQPQHF